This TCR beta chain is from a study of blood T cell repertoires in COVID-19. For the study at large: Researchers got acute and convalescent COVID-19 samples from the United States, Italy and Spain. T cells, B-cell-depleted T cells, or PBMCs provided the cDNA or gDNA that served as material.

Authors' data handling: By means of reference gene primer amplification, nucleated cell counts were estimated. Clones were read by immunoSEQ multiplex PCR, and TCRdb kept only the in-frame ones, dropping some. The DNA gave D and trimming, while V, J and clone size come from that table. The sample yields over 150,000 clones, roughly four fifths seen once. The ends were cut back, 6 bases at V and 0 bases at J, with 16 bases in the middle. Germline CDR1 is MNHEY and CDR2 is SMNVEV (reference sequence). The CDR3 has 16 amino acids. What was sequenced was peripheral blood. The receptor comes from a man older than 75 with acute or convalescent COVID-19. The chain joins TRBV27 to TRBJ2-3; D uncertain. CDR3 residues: CASSRPRSQSTDTQYF. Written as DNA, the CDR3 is TGTGCCAGCAGCCGGCCTAGGAGTCAAAGCACAGATACGCAGTATTTT.